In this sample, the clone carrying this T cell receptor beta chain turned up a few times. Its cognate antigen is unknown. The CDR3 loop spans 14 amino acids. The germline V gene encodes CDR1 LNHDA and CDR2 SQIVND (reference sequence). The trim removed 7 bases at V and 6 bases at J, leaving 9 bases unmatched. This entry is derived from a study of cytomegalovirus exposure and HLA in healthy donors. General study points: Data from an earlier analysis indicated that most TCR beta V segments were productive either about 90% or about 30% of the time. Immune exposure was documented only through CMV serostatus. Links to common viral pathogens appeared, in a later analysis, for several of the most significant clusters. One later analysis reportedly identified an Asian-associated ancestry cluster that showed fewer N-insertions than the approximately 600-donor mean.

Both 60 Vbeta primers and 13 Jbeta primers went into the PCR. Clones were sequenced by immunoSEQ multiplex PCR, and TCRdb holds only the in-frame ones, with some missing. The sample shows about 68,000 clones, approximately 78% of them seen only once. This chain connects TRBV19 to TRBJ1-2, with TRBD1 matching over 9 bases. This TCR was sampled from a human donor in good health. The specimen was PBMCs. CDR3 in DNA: TGTGCCAGTACCCTGGGACAGGGAAGTAATGGCTACACCTTC. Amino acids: CASTLGQGSNGYTF.